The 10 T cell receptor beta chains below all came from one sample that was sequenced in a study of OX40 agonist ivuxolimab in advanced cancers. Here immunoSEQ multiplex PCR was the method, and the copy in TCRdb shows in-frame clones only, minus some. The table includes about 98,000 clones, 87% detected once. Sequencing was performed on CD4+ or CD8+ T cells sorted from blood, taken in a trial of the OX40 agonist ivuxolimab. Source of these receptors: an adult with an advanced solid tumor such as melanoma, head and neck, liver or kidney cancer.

The CDR3 sequence is CASSQGDSWDTQYF. CDR3 coding DNA: TGCGCCAGCAGCCAAGGGGACAGCTGGGATACGCAGTATTTT. V usage is TRBV4-1 and J usage is TRBJ2-3; 7 bases agree with TRBD1. Germline trimming cut 1 base from V and 6 bases from J; bases unmatched to any gene: 4. Germline-derived CDR1 and CDR2 are MGHRA and YSYEKL. CDR3 length: 14 amino acids.

The CDR3: CASSPGGRTFKTEAFF. The CDR3 DNA follows: TGTGCCAGCAGTCCTGGGGGCAGAACCTTTAAGACTGAAGCTTTCTTT. This chain joins TRBV2 and TRBJ1-1, with D perhaps TRBD1 (6 bases). Germline-derived CDR1 and CDR2 are SNHLY and FYNNEI. The CDR3 extends over 16 amino acids. Trimming took off 5 bases at V and 5 bases at J, with 21 bases between the two ends. Full variable domain (rest looked up from reference TRBV2 and TRBJ1-1): EPEVTQTPSHQVTQMGQEVILRCVPISNHLYFYWYRQILGQKVEFLVSFYNNEISEKSEIFDDQFSVERPDGSNFTLKIRSTKLEDSAMYFCASSPGGRTFKTEAFFGQGTRLTVV.

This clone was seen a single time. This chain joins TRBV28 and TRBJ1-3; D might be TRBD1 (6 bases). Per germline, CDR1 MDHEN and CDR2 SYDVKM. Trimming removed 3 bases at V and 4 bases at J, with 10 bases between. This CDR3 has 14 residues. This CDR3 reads CASSFRDIGNTIYF. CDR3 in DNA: TGTGCCAGCAGTTTTCGGGACATCGGAAACACCATATATTTT. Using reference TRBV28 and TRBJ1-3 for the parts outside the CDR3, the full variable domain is DVKVTQSSRYLVKRTGEKVFLECVQDMDHENMFWYRQDPGLGLRLIYFSYDVKMKEKGDIPEGYSVSREKKERFSLILESASTNQTSMYLCASSFRDIGNTIYFGEGSWLTVV.

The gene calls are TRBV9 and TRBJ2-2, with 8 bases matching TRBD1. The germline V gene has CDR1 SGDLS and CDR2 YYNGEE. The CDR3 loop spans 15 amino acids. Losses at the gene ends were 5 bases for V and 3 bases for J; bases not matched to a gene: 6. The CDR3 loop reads CASRRTGWDTGELFF. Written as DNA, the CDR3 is TGTGCCAGCAGACGGACAGGGTGGGACACCGGGGAGCTGTTTTTT.

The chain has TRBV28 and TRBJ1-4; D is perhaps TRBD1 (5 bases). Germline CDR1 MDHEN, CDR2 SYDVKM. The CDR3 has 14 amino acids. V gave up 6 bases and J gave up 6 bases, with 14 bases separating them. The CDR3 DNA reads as TGTGCCAGCAGCCTTTCGGGGGTAGATGAAAAACTGTTTTTT. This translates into CASSLSGVDEKLFF.

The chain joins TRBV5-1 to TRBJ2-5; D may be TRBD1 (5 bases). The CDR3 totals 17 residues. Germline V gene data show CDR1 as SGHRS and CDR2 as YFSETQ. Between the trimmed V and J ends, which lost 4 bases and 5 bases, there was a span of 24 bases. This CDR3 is CASSLGVQAQGRETQYF. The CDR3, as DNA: TGCGCCAGCAGCCTTGGAGTACAGGCACAAGGACGGGAGACCCAGTACTTC.

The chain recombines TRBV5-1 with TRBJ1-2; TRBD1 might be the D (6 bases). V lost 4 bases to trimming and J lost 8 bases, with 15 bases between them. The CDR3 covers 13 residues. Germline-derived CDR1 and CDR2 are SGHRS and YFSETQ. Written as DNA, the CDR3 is TGCGCCAGCAGCCCGGGGGGGCTGGAGGGCTACACCTTC. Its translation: CASSPGGLEGYTF.

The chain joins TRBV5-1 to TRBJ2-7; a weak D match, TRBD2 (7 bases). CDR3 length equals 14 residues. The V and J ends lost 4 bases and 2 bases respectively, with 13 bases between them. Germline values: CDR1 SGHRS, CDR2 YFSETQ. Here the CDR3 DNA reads TGCGCCAGCAGCGACGTGGGGGGGCCCTACGAGCAGTACTTC. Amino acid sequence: CASSDVGGPYEQYF.

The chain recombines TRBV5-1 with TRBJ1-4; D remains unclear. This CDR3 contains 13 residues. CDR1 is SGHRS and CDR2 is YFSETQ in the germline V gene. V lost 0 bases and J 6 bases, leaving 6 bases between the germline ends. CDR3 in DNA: TGCGCCAGCAGCTTGGGTTCGTATGAAAAACTGTTTTTT. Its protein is CASSLGSYEKLFF.

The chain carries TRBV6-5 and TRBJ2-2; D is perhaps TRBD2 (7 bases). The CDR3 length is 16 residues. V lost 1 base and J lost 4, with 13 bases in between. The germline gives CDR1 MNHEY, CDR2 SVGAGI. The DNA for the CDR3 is TGTGCCAGCAGTTACTATAGTGGGGGGGCCACCGGGGAGCTGTTTTTT. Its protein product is CASSYYSGGATGELFF.